The 15 T cell receptor beta chains below all came from one sample that was sequenced in a study of beta chain features in type 1 diabetes. The study reverse transcribed the entire isolated RNA, so it sequenced expressed TCRB transcripts. Sequencing was performed with immunoSEQ multiplex PCR; in TCRdb, only in-frame clones are kept and a portion is missing. Found here are some 250,000 clones, less than 35% of them singletons; the top ten hold 3.5% to 4%. Sequences were obtained from central memory CD4+ T cells from blood. The receptors stem from a man aged 30-40 years in good health.

This clone was detected only a few times. V usage is TRBV2 and J usage is TRBJ2-3; TRBD2 matches 9 bases. V was pared by 8 bases and J by 3 bases, with 6 bases of the junction left unmatched. The CDR3 is made up of 14 amino acids. Germline CDR1 is SNHLY and CDR2 is FYNNEI. The DNA for the CDR3 is TGTGCCAGCTCAAGACTAGCGGCTACAGATACGCAGTATTTT. Translating it yields CASSRLAATDTQYF.

This sequence joins TRBV2 and TRBJ2-7; 12 bases map to TRBD1. The germline gives CDR1 SNHLY, CDR2 FYNNEI. This CDR3 is 15 amino acids long. J was trimmed by 6 bases and V by 3 bases; bases with no gene match: 6. CDR3 loop: CASSDSRDRGREQYF. CDR3 DNA: TGTGCCAGCAGTGACAGTCGGGACAGGGGGCGCGAGCAGTACTTC. Drawing the rest from reference TRBV2 and TRBJ2-7, the complete variable domain is EPEVTQTPSHQVTQMGQEVILRCVPISNHLYFYWYRQILGQKVEFLVSFYNNEISEKSEIFDDQFSVERPDGSNFTLKIRSTKLEDSAMYFCASSDSRDRGREQYFGPGTRLTVT.

The chain uses TRBV15 and TRBJ2-1, with 9 positions matching TRBD1. Germline V gene data show CDR1 as LNHNV and CDR2 as YYDKDF (reference sequence). This CDR3 comprises 16 residues. The V segment lost 2 bases and the J segment 7 bases; nucleotides outside the gene matches: 9. This CDR3 is CATSRPGQGYRNEQFF. The CDR3 nucleotides read TGTGCCACCAGCAGACCGGGACAGGGTTATAGAAATGAGCAGTTCTTC.

The chain links TRBV7-9 to TRBJ2-7; D remains unclear. V dropped 1 base and J dropped 2 bases, with 6 bases sitting between them. From germline, CDR1 is SEHNR and CDR2 FQNEAQ (reference sequence). The CDR3 has 13 amino acids. The CDR3 is CASSLDPTYEQYF. CDR3 in DNA: TGTGCCAGCAGCTTAGATCCGACCTACGAGCAGTACTTC.

This clone has at least ten counts. The rearrangement joins TRBV2 to TRBJ2-2, with TRBD2 identical over 13 bases. The CDR3 has 15 amino acids. Trimming cost V 7 bases and J 7 bases; bases outside gene matches: 6. The germline CDR1 and CDR2 sequences are SNHLY and FYNNEI. The CDR3 sequence: CASKLAGGPVGELFF. CDR3 sequence (DNA): TGTGCCAGCAAACTAGCGGGAGGGCCGGTCGGGGAGCTGTTTTTT. The variable domain in full, with the rest retrieved from reference TRBV2 and TRBJ2-2, is EPEVTQTPSHQVTQMGQEVILRCVPISNHLYFYWYRQILGQKVEFLVSFYNNEISEKSEIFDDQFSVERPDGSNFTLKIRSTKLEDSAMYFCASKLAGGPVGELFFGEGSRLTVL.

There are many counts of this clone. The rearrangement joins TRBV5-4 to TRBJ2-1; D gene unclear. The V and J ends lost 0 bases and 6 bases respectively, with 4 bases between them. This CDR3 has 12 residues. CDR1 is SGHNT, CDR2 YYREEE, per germline (reference sequence). CDR3 region: CASSLAGNEQFF. CDR3 nucleotides: TGTGCCAGCAGCTTGGCTGGCAATGAGCAGTTCTTC.

This chain joins TRBV4-3 and TRBJ2-7; 8 bases map to TRBD1. The CDR3 spans 18 residues. Trimming at V came to 0 bases and at J to 7 bases, leaving 17 bases not matched to a gene. Germline CDR1 and CDR2: LGHNA and YSLEER. The CDR3 sequence: CASSQEIGRGRSLEEQYF. The CDR3 coding sequence is TGCGCCAGCAGCCAAGAAATAGGCAGGGGGCGATCCCTTGAGGAGCAGTACTTC.

There are a few counts of this clone. V gene TRBV21-1 combines with J gene TRBJ2-1; TRBD2, as called in the table, went unchecked against the DNA. TRBV21-1 is a known pseudogene. The CDR3 is 15 amino acids. CDR3 nucleotides: TGTGCCAGCAGCAAACAGGCGGGAGAGGGTAGTGAGCAGTTCTTC. Protein sequence: CASSKQAGEGSEQFF.

This chain links TRBV10-2 with TRBJ1-2; perhaps TRBD1 as D (6 bases). Trimming removed 7 bases at V and 3 bases at J, with 12 bases between. Germline V gene data show CDR1 as WSHSY and CDR2 as SAAADI. The CDR3 has 13 amino acids. The CDR3 here is CASTRQADYGYTF. Here the CDR3 DNA reads TGCGCCAGCACTCGACAGGCCGACTATGGCTACACCTTC.

The CDR3 loop is CASSLGLGTVGYEQYF. DNA for the CDR3: TGTGCCAGCAGCTTAGGGCTCGGGACGGTTGGCTACGAGCAGTACTTC. The V and J genes are TRBV11-2 and TRBJ2-7; either TRBD1 or TRBD2 may fit D (5 bases each). The V end lost 1 base, the J end lost 3 bases, and 16 bases lay between the germline ends. CDR1 SGHAT and CDR2 FQNNGV come from the germline V gene. The CDR3 has 16 residues.

The chain uses TRBV7-2 and TRBJ1-1; 7 bases are a match to TRBD1. CDR1 is SGHTA, CDR2 FQGNSA, per germline. Trimming at V came to 2 bases and at J to 4 bases, leaving 13 bases not matched to a gene. CDR3 length equals 17 residues. Here the CDR3 DNA reads TGTGCCAGCAGCTTACGGACAGGTGGAGGTACATCCACTGAAGCTTTCTTT. Protein sequence: CASSLRTGGGTSTEAFF.

This clone was observed a few times. The chain's CDR3 is CASEGYETQYF. In DNA form, the CDR3 reads TGTGCCTCCGAGGGGTACGAGACCCAGTACTTC. The chain carries TRBV30 and TRBJ2-5, with D possibly being TRBD1 or TRBD2 (5 bases each). V was pared by 7 bases and J by 5 bases, with 11 bases between. Germline CDR1 and CDR2: GTSNPN and SVGIG (reference sequence). This CDR3 region has 11 residues.

A few counts support this clone. Other DNA sequences in this sample translate to the same CDR3. The rearrangement joins TRBV29-1 to TRBJ1-1, with D unclear. The CDR3 has 10 amino acids. Trimming took off 7 bases at V and 1 base at J, with 4 bases between the two ends. CDR1 SQVTM and CDR2 ANQGSEA come from the germline V gene. The CDR3 DNA reads TGCAGCGCTCAGAACACTGAAGCTTTCTTT. Its protein is CSAQNTEAFF.

The V and J genes are TRBV28 and TRBJ2-7; 11 nucleotides agree with TRBD1. J lost 4 bases, V lost 4 bases, and 6 bases had no gene match. CDR3 length: 15 residues. The germline CDR1 and CDR2 sequences are MDHEN and SYDVKM. Here the CDR3 DNA reads TGTGCCAGCAGTTCCGTGGGGACAGGGGGTTACGAGCAGTACTTC. Its translation: CASSSVGTGGYEQYF.

The V call is TRBV30, the J call TRBJ2-1; 11 nucleotides match TRBD2. Germline values: CDR1 GTSNPN, CDR2 SVGIG (reference sequence). J lost 15 bases, V lost 3 bases, and 4 bases had no gene match. This CDR3 is built from 11 residues. CDR3 residues: CAWRGTSGAFF. The DNA for the CDR3 is TGTGCCTGGAGGGGGACTAGCGGCGCGTTCTTC.